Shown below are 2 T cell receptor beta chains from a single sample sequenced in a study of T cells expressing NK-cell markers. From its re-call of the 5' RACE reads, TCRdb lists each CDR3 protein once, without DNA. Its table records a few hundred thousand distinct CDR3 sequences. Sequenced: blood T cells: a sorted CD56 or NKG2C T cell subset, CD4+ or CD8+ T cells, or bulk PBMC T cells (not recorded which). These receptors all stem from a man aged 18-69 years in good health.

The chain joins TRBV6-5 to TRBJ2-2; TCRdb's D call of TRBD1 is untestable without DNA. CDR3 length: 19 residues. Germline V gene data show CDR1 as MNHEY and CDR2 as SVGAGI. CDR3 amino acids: CASSYSRGGGGSNTGELFF.

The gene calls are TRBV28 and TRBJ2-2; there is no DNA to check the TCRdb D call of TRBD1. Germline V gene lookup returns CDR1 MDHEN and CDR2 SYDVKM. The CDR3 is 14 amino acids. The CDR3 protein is CASRDRGPTGELFF.